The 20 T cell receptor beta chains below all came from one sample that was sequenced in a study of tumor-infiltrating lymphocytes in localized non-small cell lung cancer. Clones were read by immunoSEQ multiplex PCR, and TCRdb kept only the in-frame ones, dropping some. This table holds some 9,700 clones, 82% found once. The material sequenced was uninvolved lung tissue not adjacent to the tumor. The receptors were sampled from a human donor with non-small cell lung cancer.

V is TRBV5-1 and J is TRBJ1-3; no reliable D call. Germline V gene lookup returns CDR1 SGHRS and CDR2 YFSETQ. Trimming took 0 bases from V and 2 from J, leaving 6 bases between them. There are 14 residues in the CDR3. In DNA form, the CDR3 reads TGCGCCAGCAGCTTGGCGAGCCCTGGAAACACCATATATTTT. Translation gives CASSLASPGNTIYF.

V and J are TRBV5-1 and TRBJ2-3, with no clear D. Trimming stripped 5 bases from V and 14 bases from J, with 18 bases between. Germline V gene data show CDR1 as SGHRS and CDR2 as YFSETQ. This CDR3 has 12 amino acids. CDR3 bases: TGCGCCAGCAGTCAGGATGCCCCTCCGGGGTATTTT. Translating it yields CASSQDAPPGYF.

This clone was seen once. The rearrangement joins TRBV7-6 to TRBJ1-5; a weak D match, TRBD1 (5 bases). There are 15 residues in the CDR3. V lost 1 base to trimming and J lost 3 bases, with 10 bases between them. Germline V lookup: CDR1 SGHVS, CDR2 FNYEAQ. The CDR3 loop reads CASSLEAGVNQPQHF. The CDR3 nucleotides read TGTGCCAGCAGCTTAGAGGCGGGGGTCAATCAGCCCCAGCATTTT.

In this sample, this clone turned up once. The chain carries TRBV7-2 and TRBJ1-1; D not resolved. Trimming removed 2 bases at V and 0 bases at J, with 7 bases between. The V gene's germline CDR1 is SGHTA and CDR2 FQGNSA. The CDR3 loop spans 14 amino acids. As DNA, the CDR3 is TGTGCCAGCAGCTTACAGGCGATGAACACTGAAGCTTTCTTT. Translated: CASSLQAMNTEAFF.

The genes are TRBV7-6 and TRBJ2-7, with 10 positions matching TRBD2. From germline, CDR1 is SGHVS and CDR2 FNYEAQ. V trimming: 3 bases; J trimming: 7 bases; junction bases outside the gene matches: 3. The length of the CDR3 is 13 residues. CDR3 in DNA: TGTGCCAGCAGCTTCAGCGGGGGGGGTGAGCAGTACTTC. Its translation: CASSFSGGGEQYF.

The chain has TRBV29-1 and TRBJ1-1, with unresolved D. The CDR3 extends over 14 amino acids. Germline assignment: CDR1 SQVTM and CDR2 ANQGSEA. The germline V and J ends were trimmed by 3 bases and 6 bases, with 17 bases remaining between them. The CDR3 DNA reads TGCAGCGTTGAGTCGGACCTCCGAAGGGCTGAAGCTTTCTTT. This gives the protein CSVESDLRRAEAFF.

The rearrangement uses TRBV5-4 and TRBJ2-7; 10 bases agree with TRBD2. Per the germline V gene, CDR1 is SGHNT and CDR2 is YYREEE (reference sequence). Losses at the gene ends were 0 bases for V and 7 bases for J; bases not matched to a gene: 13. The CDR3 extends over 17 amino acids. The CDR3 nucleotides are TGTGCCAGCAGCTTGGGAGAAGCGGGGGGGCCGCAGGGGGAGCAGTACTTC. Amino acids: CASSLGEAGGPQGEQYF.

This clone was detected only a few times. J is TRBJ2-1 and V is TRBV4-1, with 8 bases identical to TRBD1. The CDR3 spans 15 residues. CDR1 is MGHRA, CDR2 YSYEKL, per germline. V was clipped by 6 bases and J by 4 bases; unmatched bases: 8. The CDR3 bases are TGCGCCAGCAGTCAAAACCGGGACAGGTACAATGAGCAGTTCTTC. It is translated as CASSQNRDRYNEQFF.

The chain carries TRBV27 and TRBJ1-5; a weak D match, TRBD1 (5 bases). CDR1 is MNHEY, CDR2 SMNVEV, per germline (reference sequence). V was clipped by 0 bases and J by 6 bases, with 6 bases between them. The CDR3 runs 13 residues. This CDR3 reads CASSLSGVQPQHF. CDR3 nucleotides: TGTGCCAGCAGTTTATCGGGGGTTCAGCCCCAGCATTTT.

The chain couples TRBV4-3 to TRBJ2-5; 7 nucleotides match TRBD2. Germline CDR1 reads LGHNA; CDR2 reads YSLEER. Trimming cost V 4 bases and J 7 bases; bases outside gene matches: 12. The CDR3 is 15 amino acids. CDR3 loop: CASSPFRGGEGTQYF. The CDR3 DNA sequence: TGCGCCAGCAGCCCTTTTCGCGGGGGTGAGGGGACCCAGTACTTC.

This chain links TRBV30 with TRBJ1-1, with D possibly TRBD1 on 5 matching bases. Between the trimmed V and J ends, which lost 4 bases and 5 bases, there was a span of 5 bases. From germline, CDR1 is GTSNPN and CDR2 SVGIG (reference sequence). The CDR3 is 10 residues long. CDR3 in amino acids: CAWKGTEAFF. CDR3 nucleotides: TGTGCCTGGAAGGGGACTGAAGCTTTCTTT.

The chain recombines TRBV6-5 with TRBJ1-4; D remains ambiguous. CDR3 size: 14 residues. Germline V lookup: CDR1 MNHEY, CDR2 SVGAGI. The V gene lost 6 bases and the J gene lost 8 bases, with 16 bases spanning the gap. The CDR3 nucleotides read TGTGCCAGCAGAGACGCGGTACGCGGGGAAAAACTGTTTTTT. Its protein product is CASRDAVRGEKLFF.

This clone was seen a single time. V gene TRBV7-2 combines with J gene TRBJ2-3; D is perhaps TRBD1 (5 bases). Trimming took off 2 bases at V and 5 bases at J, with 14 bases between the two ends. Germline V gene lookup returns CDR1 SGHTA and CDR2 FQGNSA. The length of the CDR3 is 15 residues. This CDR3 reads CASSLQSGSGDTQYF. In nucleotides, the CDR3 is TGTGCCAGCAGCTTACAATCAGGGTCCGGAGATACGCAGTATTTT.

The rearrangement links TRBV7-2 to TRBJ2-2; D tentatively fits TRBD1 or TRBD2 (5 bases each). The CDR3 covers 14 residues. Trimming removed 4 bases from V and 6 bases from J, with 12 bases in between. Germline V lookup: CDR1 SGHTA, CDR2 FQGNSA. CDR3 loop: CASSSGTRAGELFF. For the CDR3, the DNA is TGTGCCAGCAGCTCCGGGACCCGGGCCGGGGAGCTGTTTTTT.

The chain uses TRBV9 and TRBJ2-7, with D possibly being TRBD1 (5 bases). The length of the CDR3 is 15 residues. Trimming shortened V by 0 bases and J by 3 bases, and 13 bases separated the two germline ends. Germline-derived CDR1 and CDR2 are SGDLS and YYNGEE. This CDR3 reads CASSVDPQTVYEQYF. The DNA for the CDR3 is TGTGCCAGCAGCGTAGACCCACAGACAGTCTACGAGCAGTACTTC.

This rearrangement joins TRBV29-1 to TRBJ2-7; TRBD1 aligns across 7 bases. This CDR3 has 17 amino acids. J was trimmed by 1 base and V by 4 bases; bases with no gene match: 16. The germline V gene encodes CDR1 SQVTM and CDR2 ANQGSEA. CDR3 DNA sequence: TGCAGCGTTGTGTTTTTAGGGGTACAGGGGTTGTCCTACGAGCAGTACTTC. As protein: CSVVFLGVQGLSYEQYF.

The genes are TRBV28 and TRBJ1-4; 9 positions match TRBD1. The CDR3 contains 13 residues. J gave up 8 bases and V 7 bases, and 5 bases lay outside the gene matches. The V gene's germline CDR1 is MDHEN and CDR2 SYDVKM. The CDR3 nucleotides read TGTGCCAGCAACACCGGGACAGGGGAAAAACTGTTTTTT. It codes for CASNTGTGEKLFF.

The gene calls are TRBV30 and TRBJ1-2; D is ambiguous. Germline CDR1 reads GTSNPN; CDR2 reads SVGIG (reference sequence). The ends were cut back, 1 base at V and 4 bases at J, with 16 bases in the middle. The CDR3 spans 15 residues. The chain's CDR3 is CAWSGVQTNFYGYTF. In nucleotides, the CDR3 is TGTGCCTGGAGTGGGGTACAGACTAACTTCTATGGCTACACCTTC.

CDR3 coding DNA: TGTGCCAGCAGTCCCGGGTATACCGGGGAGCTGTTTTTT. Its translation is CASSPGYTGELFF. This chain connects TRBV2 to TRBJ2-2; D gene uncertain. The CDR3 consists of 13 residues. Trimming removed 5 bases from V and 5 bases from J, with 9 bases in between. Germline V gene data show CDR1 as SNHLY and CDR2 as FYNNEI.

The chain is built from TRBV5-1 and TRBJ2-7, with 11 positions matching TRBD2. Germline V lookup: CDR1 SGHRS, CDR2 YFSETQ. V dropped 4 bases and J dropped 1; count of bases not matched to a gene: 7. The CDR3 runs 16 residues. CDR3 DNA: TGCGCCAGCAGCACGGAACTAGCGGGAGTGTCCTACGAGCAGTACTTC. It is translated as CASSTELAGVSYEQYF.